This T cell receptor (beta chain) was identified during a study of shared clonotypes between healthy human individuals. Profiled with immunoSEQ multiplex PCR; TCRdb holds only in-frame clones, not every one. The table shows fewer than 550,000 clones, with over 60% occurring only once. This CDR3 contains 14 residues. V was trimmed by 0 bases and J by 14 bases, leaving 17 bases between them. The germline V gene encodes CDR1 MNHEY and CDR2 SMNVEV (reference sequence). V usage is TRBV27 and J usage is TRBJ2-1; D unresolved. This clonotype originated in a woman aged 40 to 55 in good health. Some clones in this sample may be carry-over from other donors' samples. Sequencing used PBMCs. CDR3 sequence reads: CASSLSLSTRVKFF. CDR3 in DNA: TGTGCCAGCAGTTTATCCTTATCGACCCGAGTCAAGTTCTTC.